This T cell receptor beta chain was retrieved from a study of T cell changes during pregnancy in multiple sclerosis. TCRdb keeps only in-frame clones here, not all; method: immunoSEQ multiplex PCR. The table shows 50,000 to 65,000 clones, with 90% to 95% occurring only once. The sample in question was peripheral blood, obtained in the first trimester of pregnancy. The sequence was obtained from a female donor with multiple sclerosis, enrolled in a pregnancy study.

The CDR3 sequence is CASSPSTAFGNTIYF. The CDR3 region has the DNA TGTGCCAGCAGCCCCTCGACAGCGTTTGGAAACACCATATATTTT. V is TRBV7-2 and J is TRBJ1-3; D might be TRBD1 (5 bases). Germline V gene data show CDR1 as SGHTA and CDR2 as FQGNSA. The CDR3 is made up of 15 amino acids. V lost 5 bases and J 3 bases, leaving 14 bases between the germline ends.